The 18 T cell receptor beta chains below come from one sample, sequenced in a study of T cell responses to AZD1222 COVID-19 vaccine. The assay was immunoSEQ multiplex PCR, and TCRdb's table has in-frame clones only and misses some. Found here are approximately 120,000 clones, 80% to 90% of them singletons; the top ten hold about 10%. The sample here was peripheral blood, taken on day 0 of AZD1222 vaccination. The source is an adult in good health.

The V and J genes are TRBV5-1 and TRBJ2-1, with D maybe TRBD2 (7 bases). CDR3 length: 14 amino acids. Germline CDR1 is SGHRS and CDR2 is YFSETQ. Between the trimmed V and J ends, which lost 4 bases and 8 bases, there was a span of 16 bases. CDR3 coding DNA: TGCGCCAGCAGCCGGGACAAGGGAGGGTATGAGCAGTTCTTC. It specifies CASSRDKGGYEQFF.

This clone showed up just once. CDR3 DNA sequence: TGTGCCAGTAGTAACGGCAGACAAAATTCACCCCTCCACTTT. This sequence encodes CASSNGRQNSPLHF. J is TRBJ1-6 and V is TRBV19; no clear D gene. The V end lost 4 bases, the J end lost 7 bases, and 11 bases lay between the germline ends. The CDR3 runs 14 residues. Germline V gene lookup returns CDR1 LNHDA and CDR2 SQIVND (reference sequence).

The chain carries TRBV7-2 and TRBJ2-3; D possibly corresponds to TRBD2 (6 bases). CDR1 SGHTA and CDR2 FQGNSA come from the germline V gene. CDR3 length: 13 amino acids. The V gene lost 2 bases and the J gene lost 4 bases, with 7 bases spanning the gap. The CDR3 DNA sequence: TGTGCCAGCAGCTTAAGGGAGGCAGATACGCAGTATTTT. Its translation: CASSLREADTQYF.

The chain links TRBV2 to TRBJ1-1; D is unresolved. From germline, CDR1 is SNHLY and CDR2 FYNNEI. V was clipped by 6 bases and J by 5 bases, with 13 bases between them. This CDR3 has 13 residues. As DNA, the CDR3 is TGTGCCAGCAGGGATACGAGCACTACTGAAGCTTTCTTT. Amino acids: CASRDTSTTEAFF. Supplemented by reference TRBV2 and TRBJ1-1, the full variable domain reads EPEVTQTPSHQVTQMGQEVILRCVPISNHLYFYWYRQILGQKVEFLVSFYNNEISEKSEIFDDQFSVERPDGSNFTLKIRSTKLEDSAMYFCASRDTSTTEAFFGQGTRLTVV.

This chain uses TRBV4-1 with TRBJ2-7; D is ambiguous. The CDR3 spans 15 residues. Trimming shortened V by 0 bases and J by 0 bases, and 9 bases separated the two germline ends. Germline CDR1 and CDR2: MGHRA and YSYEKL. The CDR3 is CASSQEAFPSYEQYF. CDR3 nucleotide sequence: TGCGCCAGCAGCCAAGAAGCCTTTCCCTCCTACGAGCAGTACTTC.

This chain joins TRBV7-2 and TRBJ2-5; TRBD2 matches at 7 bases. In germline, CDR1 is SGHTA, CDR2 FQGNSA. Trimming removed 1 base from V and 5 bases from J; junction bases left unmatched: 4. CDR3 length equals 14 residues. The CDR3 nucleotides are TGTGCCAGCAGCTTAGATTCCGGGAGGGAGACCCAGTACTTC. Translation: CASSLDSGRETQYF.

This chain joins TRBV13 and TRBJ2-7; 7 bases line up with TRBD1. V lost 4 bases to trimming and J lost 4 bases; unmatched junction nucleotides: 4. This CDR3 comprises 13 residues. The germline CDR1 and CDR2 sequences are PRHDT and FYEKMQ (reference sequence). Written as DNA, the CDR3 is TGTGCCAGCAGCTCCCAGACAGGGTACGAGCAGTACTTC. Amino acid sequence: CASSSQTGYEQYF. Looking up the rest from reference TRBV13 and TRBJ2-7 gives the full variable domain: AAGVIQSPRHLIKEKRETATLKCYPIPRHDTVYWYQQGPGQDPQFLISFYEKMQSDKGSIPDRFSAQQFSDYHSELNMSSLELGDSALYFCASSSQTGYEQYFGPGTRLTVT.

The chain has TRBV3-1 (or the pseudogene TRBV3-2) and TRBJ2-5; 7 positions match TRBD1. J lost 2 bases, V lost 0 bases, and 12 bases had no gene match. The germline V gene has CDR1 LGHDT and CDR2 YNNKEL (reference sequence). The CDR3 consists of 18 residues. CDR3 amino acids: CASSQDPPVGGRQETQYF. CDR3 DNA: TGTGCCAGCAGCCAAGATCCCCCAGTAGGGGGCCGTCAAGAGACCCAGTACTTC.

The chain links TRBV7-8 to TRBJ1-2; no reliable D call. The CDR3 contains 12 residues. Germline V gives CDR1 SGHVS, CDR2 FQNEAQ. Trimming shortened V by 3 bases and J by 6 bases, and 8 bases separated the two germline ends. CDR3 sequence: CASSFSPDGYTF. DNA of the CDR3: TGTGCCAGCAGCTTCTCCCCTGATGGCTACACCTTC.

In its sample, this clone was seen a few times. V and J are TRBV30 and TRBJ2-7, with unresolved D. This CDR3 spans 11 amino acids. Germline CDR1 reads GTSNPN; CDR2 reads SVGIG (reference sequence). V gave up 5 bases and J gave up 1 base, with 6 bases separating them. The CDR3 protein is CAWQISYEQYF. The CDR3, as DNA: TGTGCCTGGCAAATTTCCTACGAGCAGTACTTC.

The CDR3 DNA is TGTGCCAGCGCGGGTGGGGGTAGCCTCTCCTACGAGCAGTACTTC. Translated: CASAGGGSLSYEQYF. The rearrangement uses TRBV28 and TRBJ2-7; D might be TRBD1 or TRBD2, each matching 5 bases. Germline V gene sequence: CDR1 MDHEN, CDR2 SYDVKM. V was trimmed by 8 bases and J by 0 bases, leaving 17 bases between them. The CDR3 sequence is 15 residues long. The variable domain in full, with the rest retrieved from reference TRBV28 and TRBJ2-7, is DVKVTQSSRYLVKRTGEKVFLECVQDMDHENMFWYRQDPGLGLRLIYFSYDVKMKEKGDIPEGYSVSREKKERFSLILESASTNQTSMYLCASAGGGSLSYEQYFGPGTRLTVT.

V is TRBV2 and J is TRBJ2-2; D uncertain. Trimming pared 3 bases from V and 1 base from J, leaving 6 bases between. This CDR3 region has 14 residues. Germline loops: CDR1 SNHLY, CDR2 FYNNEI. The CDR3 loop is CASSDPGNTGELFF. DNA of the CDR3: TGTGCCAGCAGTGACCCAGGGAACACCGGGGAGCTGTTTTTT.

This chain joins TRBV6-5 and TRBJ2-3; tentative D call: TRBD1 (6 bases). V was clipped by 4 bases and J by 8 bases, with 22 bases between them. The CDR3 is made up of 16 amino acids. The V gene's germline CDR1 is MNHEY and CDR2 SVGAGI. CDR3 loop: CASSSSTAAEQGTQYF. The CDR3 nucleotides read TGTGCCAGCAGTTCCTCGACTGCAGCCGAACAGGGTACGCAGTATTTT.

This sequence joins TRBV28 and TRBJ1-2; D is unresolved. V dropped 6 bases and J dropped 1 base, with 18 bases sitting between them. The germline V gene has CDR1 MDHEN and CDR2 SYDVKM. The CDR3 is 16 amino acids. CDR3 in DNA: TGTGCCAGCAGCTCCTACGCAGAGGGCATTAACTATGGCTACACCTTC. Encoded protein: CASSSYAEGINYGYTF.

The rearrangement links TRBV19 to TRBJ2-5; D possibly corresponds to TRBD1 (5 bases). With 9 bases removed from V and 3 bases from J, the gap between germline ends came to 14 bases. This CDR3 region has 13 residues. Germline CDR1 and CDR2: LNHDA and SQIVND (reference sequence). The CDR3 DNA reads TGTGCCAGCACCCAGGGAAATGAAGAGACCCAGTACTTC. Its translation: CASTQGNEETQYF.

The genes are TRBV30 and TRBJ1-5; D possibly corresponds to TRBD1 (6 bases). V dropped 0 bases and J dropped 2 bases, with 8 bases sitting between them. The CDR3 is 14 residues long. The germline V gene encodes CDR1 GTSNPN and CDR2 SVGIG (reference sequence). The CDR3 region has the DNA TGTGCCTGGAGTGTGGACAGCCGCAATCAGCCCCAGCATTTT. Translated: CAWSVDSRNQPQHF. The full variable domain, in which reference TRBV30 and TRBJ1-5 provide the parts outside the CDR3, is SQTIHQWPATLVQPVGSPLSLECTVEGTSNPNLYWYRQAAGRGLQLLFYSVGIGQISSEVPQNLSASRPQDRQFILSSKKLLLSDSGFYLCAWSVDSRNQPQHFGDGTRLSIL.

The chain employs TRBV21-1 and TRBJ1-2. TRBV21-1 is a known pseudogene. The CDR3 has 16 amino acids. CDR3 sequence (DNA): TGTGCCAGCAGCGCCCAAGGGGTCACAGGACTATGTGGCTACACCTTC. It is translated as CASSAQGVTGLCGYTF.

The chain uses TRBV4-1 and TRBJ1-1, with D hard to call. Deletions cut 3 bases from V and 5 bases from J, with 10 bases between. The CDR3 sequence is 13 residues long. Germline V gene sequence: CDR1 MGHRA, CDR2 YSYEKL. CDR3 sequence (DNA): TGCGCCAGCAGCCAGGCACAGCGGACTGAAGCTTTCTTT. The encoded protein is CASSQAQRTEAFF.